This T cell receptor (beta chain) was sequenced during a study of blood T cell repertoires in COVID-19 (dated by TCRdb to the early 2020s). Broadly, across the study: Samples covering the acute and convalescent phases of COVID-19 were provided by collaborators in the United States, Italy and Spain. Deeply sampled blood TCRbeta repertoires from subjects exposed to, actively infected with, or recovered from COVID-19 were included in the dataset. Where available, HLA class I and class II types were taken from metadata supplied by the sample provider and were not determined by assay-based typing. A freely available public database, intended as a resource for researchers studying the immune response to SARS-CoV-2, is where the repertoires were released. The prospective study material was composed of cDNA or gDNA derived from T cells, B-cell-depleted T cells, or PBMCs. Samples came from the ongoing ImmuneRACE study (first 160 participants) plus 1,254 subjects from 6 global collaborators. Sample metadata almost always included a de-identified subject ID, COVID-19 status, age in years and sex.

General conclusions and limits of the study: The amount of clinical and demographic metadata varied by source and participant and was provided uncurated.

From the cysteine through the phenylalanine, the CDR3 covers 17 amino acids. CDR3 DNA is the only sequence kept; it has 51 bases, read in frame from the first base. The germline ends are 16 bases apart after V is trimmed by 3 bases and J by 2 bases. The germline V gene encodes CDR1 SEHNR and CDR2 FQNEAQ (reference sequence). The collaborating institutions used their own protocols to collect whole blood in K2EDTA tubes. Collaborator samples were shipped for TCRbeta analysis as frozen whole blood, isolated PBMCs, or DNA extracted from either sample type. Concerning this clone: The target of this receptor is not known. Nothing much larger sits one base from this clone, and base qualities are not available.

TCRbeta CDR3 regions were amplified from genomic DNA using the immunoSEQ Assay, a bias-controlled multiplex PCR. The study's own analysis went as follows. The number of nucleated cells in each sample was estimated by amplification of reference gene primers within the assay. To quantify the absolute abundance of each unique TCRbeta CDR3 rearrangement, sequence reads were collapsed and filtered. For each sample, productive Simpson clonality was calculated as the square root of Simpson's diversity index across productive rearrangements. Here the immuneACCESS table is served through TCRdb, limited to in-frame sequences with V and J called. Missing clones are a known gap in these copies; in checked studies unresolved V genes cover under half, and the rest lacks a known reason. Clone size and the V and J calls come from that table; the DNA yielded D and trimming. This sample comprises 150,000 to 200,000 clones, about 88% of them detected only once. Over 0.85% of the sample goes to the ten largest clones.

Sequencing was done on a sample of peripheral blood. The chain links TRBV7-9 with TRBJ2-2; the D gene is unclear. This TCR came from a man between 18 and 35 years old with acute or convalescent COVID-19. Here is the DNA: TGTGCCAGCAGCTTTGATGGGTCTAGGTATAACACCGGGGAGCTGTTTTTT. It specifies CASSFDGSRYNTGELFF.